This TCR beta chain was sequenced during a study of blood T cells in healthy people across ages. Study outcomes and limitations: Conclusively comparing naive with antigen-experienced cells was impossible with unsorted PBMCs. Whereas aged donors had fewer naive CD4+ cells, long-lived donors had more of them and higher diversity. The recorded TCR beta diversity per million T cells decreased in a roughly linear manner with age.

With a J-beta primer mix and a sample-barcoded 5' primer, a second PCR ran 7 to 11 cycles. Every molecule of cDNA carried a tag from a template-switch adaptor with 12 random nucleotides. Via MiXCR, TCRdb re-called the 5' RACE reads, giving one row per CDR3 protein. Of approximately 1.5 million distinct CDR3 sequences listed, 35% to 45% were seen once; the top ten hold over 3.5%. CDR3 size: 13 residues. The V gene's germline CDR1 is SGHVS and CDR2 FNYEAQ. To note about this clonotype: The antigen remains unidentified. At one of its ends the junction is not consistent with the germline gene, which may arise from a read error.

The chain is built from TRBV7-6 and TRBJ2-5; TRBD1 agrees at 7 bases. The source is a woman between 18 and 29 years old in good health. Sequenced material: blood. This CDR3 is CVSSEGTAETQYF. In DNA, the CDR3 is TGTGTCAGCAGCGAAGGGACAGCAGAGACCCAGTACTTC.